These 10 T cell receptor beta chains came from one sample sequenced in a study of OX40 agonist ivuxolimab in advanced cancers. The method was immunoSEQ multiplex PCR; TCRdb's version includes in-frame clones alone and lacks a portion of them. The table shows about 48,000 clones, with about three quarters occurring only once. Sequenced material: CD4+ or CD8+ T cells sorted from blood, taken in a trial of the OX40 agonist ivuxolimab. The receptors here all came from an adult with an advanced solid tumor such as melanoma, head and neck, liver or kidney cancer.

Concerning this clone: The same CDR3 also results from other DNA sequences found in this sample. DNA for the CDR3: TGCAGCGTCGTAGGATTACAAGAGACCCAGTACTTC. It codes for CSVVGLQETQYF. V gene TRBV29-1 combines with J gene TRBJ2-5; D unclear. Trimming left V 6 bases short and J 2 bases short, with 10 bases between. Per the germline V gene, CDR1 is SQVTM and CDR2 is ANQGSEA. CDR3 length: 12 amino acids.

The chain recombines TRBV7-9 with TRBJ1-1; 7 nucleotides match TRBD1. This CDR3 has 13 amino acids. The germline V gene encodes CDR1 SEHNR and CDR2 FQNEAQ (reference sequence). With 3 bases clipped from V and 6 bases from J, the junction kept 4 bases outside the gene matches. CDR3 loop: CASSFNRGAEAFF. The CDR3 nucleotides are TGTGCCAGCAGCTTTAACAGGGGAGCTGAAGCTTTCTTT. The entire variable domain, with the rest obtained from reference TRBV7-9 and TRBJ1-1, is as follows: DTGVSQNPRHKITKRGQNVTFRCDPISEHNRLYWYRQTLGQGPEFLTYFQNEAQLEKSRLLSDRFSAERPKGSFSTLEIQRTEQGDSAMYLCASSFNRGAEAFFGQGTRLTVV.

Written as DNA, the CDR3 is TGCGCCAGCAGCCAAGGTCCGGGTAATTATGAGCAGTTCTTC. It encodes CASSQGPGNYEQFF. The V call is TRBV4-3, the J call TRBJ2-1; unclear D gene. The CDR3 consists of 14 residues. CDR1 LGHNA and CDR2 YSLEER come from the germline V gene. V gave up 1 base and J gave up 8 bases, with 12 bases separating them.

This clone was detected a few times. J is TRBJ1-2 and V is TRBV11-2; the D gene is possibly TRBD1 (6 bases). The CDR3 totals 14 residues. The V end was cut by 4 bases, the J end by 4 bases, with 13 bases between. CDR1 SGHAT and CDR2 FQNNGV come from the germline V gene. CDR3 sequence (DNA): TGTGCCAGCAGCTACAACAGGGCGGCCTATGGCTACACCTTC. Its protein product is CASSYNRAAYGYTF.

CDR3 protein: CASSLVDTKSGTQYF. The DNA of the CDR3 is TGTGCCAGCAGCTTAGTAGATACCAAGAGTGGGACCCAGTACTTC. This sequence joins TRBV7-6 and TRBJ2-5; D is ambiguous. V was cut by 1 base and J by 7 bases, with 16 bases left in between. Per the germline V gene, CDR1 is SGHVS and CDR2 is FNYEAQ. CDR3 size: 15 residues.

Only a few counts were recorded for this clone. This chain joins TRBV5-1 and TRBJ2-1; D is unresolved. The CDR3 contains 15 residues. The V end lost 3 bases, the J end lost 0 bases, and 10 bases lay between the germline ends. Germline loops: CDR1 SGHRS, CDR2 YFSETQ. The CDR3 is CASSSPPFSYNEQFF. CDR3 DNA: TGCGCCAGCAGCTCCCCGCCCTTCTCCTACAATGAGCAGTTCTTC. Complete variable domain (other parts from reference TRBV5-1 and TRBJ2-1): KAGVTQTPRYLIKTRGQQVTLSCSPISGHRSVSWYQQTPGQGLQFLFEYFSETQRNKGNFPGRFSGRQFSNSRSEMNVSTLELGDSALYLCASSSPPFSYNEQFFGPGTRLTVL.

The chain carries TRBV5-4 and TRBJ1-2, with D possibly TRBD1 on 6 matching bases. The V gene's germline CDR1 is SGHNT and CDR2 YYREEE (reference sequence). The CDR3 runs 13 residues. The V end lost 5 bases, the J end lost 4 bases, and 12 bases lay between the germline ends. CDR3 region: CASSSYRAYGYTF. CDR3 in DNA: TGTGCCAGCAGTTCGTACAGGGCCTATGGCTACACCTTC.

The chain joins TRBV5-1 to TRBJ1-2; 11 bases line up with TRBD1. Trimming took 4 bases from V and 6 from J; bases not matched to a gene: 5. The CDR3 loop spans 14 amino acids. Germline V gene sequence: CDR1 SGHRS, CDR2 YFSETQ. The CDR3 region is CASSARTGGDGYTF. Written as DNA, the CDR3 is TGCGCCAGCAGCGCCCGGACAGGGGGCGATGGCTACACCTTC. The full variable domain, completed using reference TRBV5-1 and TRBJ1-2, is KAGVTQTPRYLIKTRGQQVTLSCSPISGHRSVSWYQQTPGQGLQFLFEYFSETQRNKGNFPGRFSGRQFSNSRSEMNVSTLELGDSALYLCASSARTGGDGYTFGSGTRLTVV.

CDR3 sequence: CASSLGDSGTYEQYF. CDR3 in DNA: TGTGCCAGCAGCTTAGGAGATAGCGGGACCTACGAGCAGTACTTC. The V gene is TRBV11-2, the J gene TRBJ2-7, with TRBD2 matching 8 bases. CDR3 size: 15 residues. V shed 1 base, J shed 2 bases, and the junction held 4 bases outside the gene matches. Germline V gene data show CDR1 as SGHAT and CDR2 as FQNNGV.

This chain joins TRBV6-1 and TRBJ1-2, with D unclear. This CDR3 is built from 13 residues. V lost 5 bases and J lost 4, with 11 bases in between. CDR1 and CDR2 from the germline V gene are MNHNS and SASEGT. The CDR3 nucleotides read TGTGCCAGCAGTCCCCGGGAGACCTATGGCTACACCTTC. Protein sequence: CASSPRETYGYTF.